This TCR beta chain was captured by sequencing in a study of T cell responses to AZD1222 COVID-19 vaccine. Study details: Both about-4-week and about-12-week second-dose recipients were combined.

Study-level results: The breadth and depth of Spike-specific TCRs increased once two AZD1222 doses had been given.

Note on this clone: Its antigen is still unknown.

Sequencing was performed with immunoSEQ multiplex PCR; in TCRdb, only in-frame clones are kept and a portion is missing. In the table there are some 100,000 clones, roughly nine tenths of which are singletons. The germline V and J ends were trimmed by 0 bases and 7 bases, with 5 bases remaining between them. The length of the CDR3 is 11 residues. CDR1 and CDR2 (germline): DFQATT, SNEGSKA (reference sequence). This receptor was taken from an adult in good health. J is TRBJ2-3 and V is TRBV20-1; D unclear. The source material was peripheral blood, sampled on day 0 of AZD1222 vaccination. DNA for the CDR3: TGCAGTGCTAGAGATCTATATACGCAGTATTTT. The encoded protein is CSARDLYTQYF.